A selection of T cell receptor beta chains follows, all from one sample in a study of response to subunit inactivated influenza vaccine. TCRdb processed the RT-PCR reads anew with MiXCR; each CDR3 protein has one entry. The sample lists 450,000 to 600,000 distinct CDR3 sequences; approximately 15% were seen once. The sequenced sample was CD4+ T cells sorted from PBMCs, obtained less than 30 months after vaccination. All receptors derive from a man aged 50 to 69 who received an inactivated influenza vaccine. Each CDR3 is given with its conserved first and last residue. D genes are given only for firm matches. Expanded clones get a size class; other rows say once, few or many, or leave the size out.

J | size | D | V | CDR3 | DNA
TRBJ2-6 | . | TRBD2 | TRBV3-1 | CASSPGDGAGGPSGANVLTF | TGTGCCAGCAGCCCCGGCGATGGGGCGGGGGGACCCTCTGGGGCCAACGTCCTGACTTTC
TRBJ1-2 | many | . | TRBV20-1 | CSASRQATAGYGYTF | TGCAGTGCTAGTCGGCAGGCCACCGCTGGTTATGGCTACACCTTC
TRBJ1-5 | . | TRBD1 | TRBV28 | CASSLRTGAGQPQHF | TGTGCCAGCAGCCTAAGGACAGGGGCCGGTCAGCCCCAGCATTTT
TRBJ1-5 | few | . | TRBV12-3/TRBV12-4 | CASSFLGVQPQHF | TGTGCCAGCAGTTTCCTGGGGGTTCAGCCCCAGCATTTT
TRBJ1-1 | few | . | TRBV19 | CASSVGWGSLTSGAFF | TGTGCCAGTTCGGTCGGGTGGGGGTCCCTAACCAGCGGAGCTTTCTTT
TRBJ2-1 | . | TRBD2 | TRBV29-1 | CSVVKAGVYNEQFF | TGCAGCGTCGTTAAGGCGGGAGTGTACAATGAGCAGTTCTTC
TRBJ1-3 | . | . | TRBV20-1 | CSASDGGNTIYF | TGCAGTGCTAGCGACGGCGGAAACACCATATATTTT
TRBJ2-1 | . | TRBD1 | TRBV7-9 | CASSFGTGNYNEQFF | TGTGCCAGCAGCTTTGGGACAGGGAATTACAATGAGCAGTTCTTC
TRBJ2-5 | . | . | TRBV3-1 | CASSQDLGHVETQYF | TGTGCCAGCAGCCAAGATCTAGGACATGTTGAGACCCAGTACTTC
TRBJ1-1 | many | TRBD1 | TRBV20-1 | CSARYRGHTEAFF | TGCAGTGCTAGATACAGGGGGCACACTGAAGCTTTCTTT
TRBJ2-3 | . | TRBD1 | TRBV7-2 | CASRKGFGTGVSDTQYF | TGTGCCAGCAGAAAAGGCTTCGGGACAGGGGTATCAGATACGCAGTATTTT
TRBJ1-5 | . | . | TRBV21-1 | CASSKRRAGTNQPQHF | TGTGCCAGCAGCAAAAGGCGGGCAGGGACGAATCAGCCCCAGCATTTT
TRBJ2-3 | many | . | TRBV10-3 | CAIQGGDFRGTQYF | TGTGCCATCCAAGGAGGGGATTTCCGCGGTACGCAGTATTTT
TRBJ2-7 | . | . | TRBV5-1 | CASTESIGYEQYF | TGCGCCAGCACCGAATCTATAGGCTACGAGCAGTACTTC
TRBJ2-1 | few | TRBD2 | TRBV9 | CASSVGASGGAQFF | TGTGCCAGCAGCGTAGGAGCCAGCGGGGGGGCTCAGTTCTTC
TRBJ2-1 | many | . | TRBV3-1 | CASSQEGTGSLQFF | TGTGCCAGCAGCCAAGAGGGTACAGGGTCATTGCAGTTCTTC
TRBJ2-2 | . | . | TRBV12-3/TRBV12-4 | CASRPNGPHTGELFF | TGTGCCAGCAGACCCAACGGGCCTCACACCGGGGAGCTGTTTTTT
TRBJ1-1 | . | . | TRBV5-6 | CASSLMFYTEAFF | TGTGCCAGCAGCTTGATGTTTTACACTGAAGCTTTCTTT
TRBJ2-7 | . | . | TRBV2 | CASSKDRSSYEQYF | TGTGCCAGCAGTAAGGACCGGAGCTCCTACGAGCAGTACTTC
TRBJ2-6 | few | . | TRBV6-2/TRBV6-3 | CASRRFREGSFGANVLTF | TGTGCCAGCAGACGCTTCAGGGAAGGAAGTTTTGGGGCCAACGTCCTGACTTTC
TRBJ2-7 | . | . | TRBV6-1 | CASSEPPGARGEQYF | TGTGCCAGCAGTGAACCCCCAGGGGCCCGGGGAGAGCAGTACTTC
TRBJ1-5 | many | . | TRBV12-3/TRBV12-4 | CASSLIEDQPQHF | TGTGCCAGCAGTTTAATAGAGGATCAGCCCCAGCATTTT
TRBJ2-7 | many | TRBD1 | TRBV27 | CASSRTGASYEQYF | TGTGCCAGCAGCCGGACAGGGGCCTCCTACGAGCAGTACTTC
TRBJ2-1 | many | . | TRBV7-9 | CASSSYRGNNEQFF | TGTGCCAGCAGCTCATACCGGGGTAACAATGAGCAGTTCTTC
TRBJ2-3 | . | . | TRBV11-1 | CASSVALDMQYF | TGTGCCAGCAGCGTTGCTCTGGATATGCAGTATTTT
TRBJ2-1 | . | . | TRBV5-5 | CASSWSGPEQFF | TGTGCCAGCAGCTGGAGCGGGCCGGAGCAGTTCTTC
TRBJ1-5 | . | . | TRBV20-1 | CSARETGGNQPQHF | TGCAGTGCTAGAGAAACGGGGGGCAATCAGCCCCAGCATTTT
TRBJ1-1 | . | . | TRBV3-1 | CASSHSTEAFF | TGTGCCAGCAGCCACAGCACTGAAGCTTTCTTT
TRBJ1-1 | . | . | TRBV28 | CASSPARRGEAFF | TGTGCCAGCAGCCCGGCGAGGCGGGGTGAAGCTTTCTTT
TRBJ2-1 | many | TRBD2 | TRBV29-1 | CSGGGQGGNEQFF | TGCAGCGGCGGGGGGCAGGGCGGCAATGAGCAGTTCTTC
TRBJ2-7 | . | . | TRBV20-1 | CSATRLGRLNSYEQYF | TGCAGTGCTACCAGGCTGGGAAGGCTAAACTCCTACGAGCAGTACTTC
TRBJ2-5 | . | TRBD1 | TRBV28 | CASGRHRGRETQYF | TGTGCCAGCGGTCGCCACAGGGGTCGAGAGACCCAGTACTTC
TRBJ1-5 | few | . | TRBV20-1 | CSVPGGEYSNQPQHF | TGCAGCGTCCCCGGGGGGGAATATAGCAATCAGCCCCAGCATTTT
TRBJ2-3 | many | TRBD2 | TRBV28 | CASSSPPPSGGRGTQYF | TGTGCCAGCAGTTCCCCCCCGCCTAGCGGGGGAAGAGGTACGCAGTATTTT
TRBJ2-2 | . | . | TRBV7-2 | CASSLGGLTGELFF | TGTGCCAGCAGCTTAGGGGGCCTCACCGGGGAGCTGTTTTTT
TRBJ1-6 | few | TRBD1 | TRBV27 | CASSPSGQGSSPLHF | TGTGCCAGCAGTCCCTCGGGACAGGGGAGTTCACCCCTCCACTTT
TRBJ2-7 | . | TRBD1 | TRBV18 | CASSPFSHGTEEQYF | TGTGCCAGCTCACCTTTTAGTCATGGGACAGAAGAGCAGTACTTC
TRBJ1-1 | . | TRBD1 | TRBV7-2 | CASSPGGTGSFAEAFF | TGTGCCAGCAGCCCCGGGGGGACAGGGAGTTTTGCTGAAGCTTTCTTT
TRBJ2-1 | . | . | TRBV10-3 | CAISEFQEGSYNEQFF | TGTGCCATCAGTGAGTTTCAGGAGGGCTCCTACAATGAGCAGTTCTTC
TRBJ2-7 | few | TRBD2 | TRBV4-1 | CASTEWGGFRDEQYF | TGCGCCAGCACCGAATGGGGGGGATTTAGAGACGAGCAGTACTTC
TRBJ2-2 | many | . | TRBV5-1 | CASSLGNANTGELFF | TGCGCCAGCAGCTTGGGGAACGCGAACACCGGGGAGCTGTTTTTT
TRBJ2-7 | few | . | TRBV20-1 | CSARYNRDMTYEQYF | TGCAGTGCTAGGTATAACCGGGACATGACTTACGAGCAGTACTTC
TRBJ2-7 | many | . | TRBV29-1 | CSVVLKTGYEQYF | TGCAGCGTTGTCCTCAAAACGGGATACGAGCAGTACTTC
TRBJ1-5 | few | . | TRBV6-1 | CASSEVAGNQPQHF | TGTGCCAGCAGTGAAGTTGCCGGTAATCAGCCCCAGCATTTT
TRBJ2-7 | few | . | TRBV3-1 | CASSHRWYEQYF | TGTGCCAGCAGCCATAGGTGGTACGAGCAGTACTTC
TRBJ2-7 | few | . | TRBV25-1 | CASSESAAYEQYF | TGTGCCAGCAGTGAATCAGCGGCCTACGAGCAGTACTTC
TRBJ2-3 | many | . | TRBV11-2 | CASSPGPRTDTQYF | TGTGCCAGCAGCCCAGGGCCCCGCACAGATACGCAGTATTTT
TRBJ2-4 | . | . | TRBV4-1 | CASSQGGGPKNIQYF | TGCGCCAGCAGCCAAGGCGGGGGCCCCAAAAACATTCAGTACTTC
TRBJ1-4 | . | . | TRBV5-1 | CASSLAYLGTTNEKLFF | TGCGCCAGCAGCTTGGCCTACCTAGGGACTACTAATGAAAAACTGTTTTTT
TRBJ1-5 | . | . | TRBV7-2 | CASSPGVNQPQHF | TGTGCCAGCAGCCCCGGGGTAAATCAGCCCCAGCATTTT
TRBJ2-1 | . | . | TRBV19 | CASSIVGASYNEQFF | TGTGCCAGTAGTATAGTGGGGGCTTCCTACAATGAGCAGTTCTTC
TRBJ2-7 | few | TRBD2 | TRBV28 | CATRSAGGTEEQYF | TGTGCCACCCGTAGTGCGGGAGGGACTGAGGAGCAGTACTTC
TRBJ1-1 | many | TRBD1 | TRBV5-1 | CASSLAGTANTEAFF | TGCGCCAGCAGCTTAGCCGGGACAGCGAACACTGAAGCTTTCTTT
TRBJ2-5 | . | TRBD2 | TRBV7-9 | CASSTGLAGDKTQYF | TGTGCCAGCAGCACGGGACTAGCGGGAGACAAGACCCAGTACTTC
TRBJ2-3 | . | TRBD2 | TRBV18 | CASSPRTSGGTTDTQYF | TGTGCCAGCTCACCTCGGACTAGCGGGGGGACCACAGATACGCAGTATTTT
TRBJ2-7 | . | TRBD2 | TRBV20-1 | CSARDPLAGGYEQYF | TGCAGTGCTAGAGATCCACTAGCGGGAGGTTACGAGCAGTACTTC
TRBJ2-7 | . | TRBD2 | TRBV15 | CATSNGGEPSSEQYF | TGTGCCACCAGTAACGGGGGGGAACCTTCTTCCGAGCAGTACTTC
TRBJ2-1 | . | TRBD2 | TRBV7-2 | CASSLAPSGSQYSYNEQFF | TGTGCCAGCAGCTTAGCTCCTAGCGGGAGTCAATACTCCTACAATGAGCAGTTCTTC
TRBJ2-2 | . | TRBD2 | TRBV10-3 | CAISEWGVAGTNTGELFF | TGTGCCATCAGTGAGTGGGGGGTAGCGGGGACGAACACCGGGGAGCTGTTTTTT
TRBJ2-6 | few | . | TRBV28 | CASSFGGHPGLGANVLTF | TGTGCCAGCAGTTTCGGAGGCCATCCGGGGCTTGGGGCCAACGTCCTGACTTTC